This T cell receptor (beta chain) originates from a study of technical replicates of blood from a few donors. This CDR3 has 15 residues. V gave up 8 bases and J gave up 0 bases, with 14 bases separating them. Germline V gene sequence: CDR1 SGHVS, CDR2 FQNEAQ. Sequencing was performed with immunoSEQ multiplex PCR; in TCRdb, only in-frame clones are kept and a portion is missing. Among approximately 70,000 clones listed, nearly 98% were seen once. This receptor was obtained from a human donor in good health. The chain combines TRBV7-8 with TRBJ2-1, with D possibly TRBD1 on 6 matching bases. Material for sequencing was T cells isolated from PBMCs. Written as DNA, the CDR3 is TGTGCCAGCCTTTCAGGGGCTAGCTCCTACAATGAGCAGTTCTTC. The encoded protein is CASLSGASSYNEQFF.